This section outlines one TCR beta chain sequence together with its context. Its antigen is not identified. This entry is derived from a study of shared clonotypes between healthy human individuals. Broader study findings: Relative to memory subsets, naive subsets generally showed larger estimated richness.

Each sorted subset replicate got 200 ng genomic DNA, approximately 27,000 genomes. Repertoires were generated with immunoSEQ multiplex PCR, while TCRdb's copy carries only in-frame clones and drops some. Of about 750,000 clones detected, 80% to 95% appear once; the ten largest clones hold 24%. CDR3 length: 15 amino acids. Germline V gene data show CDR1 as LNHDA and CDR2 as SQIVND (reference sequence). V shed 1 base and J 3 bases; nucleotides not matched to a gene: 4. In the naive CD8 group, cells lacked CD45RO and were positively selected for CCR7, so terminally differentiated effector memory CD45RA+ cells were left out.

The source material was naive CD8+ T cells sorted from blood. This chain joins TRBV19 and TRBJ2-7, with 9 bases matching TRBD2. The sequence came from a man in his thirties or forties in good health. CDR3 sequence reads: CASSIVSGGNYEQYF. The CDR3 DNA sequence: TGTGCCAGTAGTATAGTTAGCGGGGGTAACTACGAGCAGTACTTC.